A single TCR beta chain is shown here with its context. Assay: immunoSEQ multiplex PCR; the TCRdb copy retains only in-frame clones and omits some. This table has 120,000 or so clones, over 70% appearing once. These data belong to a study of blood T cell repertoires in COVID-19. Background on the study: Collection of acute and convalescent COVID-19 samples took place in the United States, Italy and Spain. Nucleic acid was either cDNA or gDNA, and it came from T cells, B-cell-depleted T cells, or PBMCs.

V was shortened by 3 bases and J by 0 bases, with 6 bases between the two germline ends. The V gene's germline CDR1 is SGDLS and CDR2 YYNGEE. The CDR3 sequence is 13 residues long. The sequence was collected from a man older than 75 with active or convalescent COVID-19. This chain connects TRBV9 to TRBJ1-1; possibly TRBD1 for D (5 bases). The sample taken for sequencing was peripheral blood. CDR3 sequence reads: CASSEQVNTEAFF. CDR3 coding DNA: TGTGCCAGCAGCGAACAGGTGAACACTGAAGCTTTCTTT.